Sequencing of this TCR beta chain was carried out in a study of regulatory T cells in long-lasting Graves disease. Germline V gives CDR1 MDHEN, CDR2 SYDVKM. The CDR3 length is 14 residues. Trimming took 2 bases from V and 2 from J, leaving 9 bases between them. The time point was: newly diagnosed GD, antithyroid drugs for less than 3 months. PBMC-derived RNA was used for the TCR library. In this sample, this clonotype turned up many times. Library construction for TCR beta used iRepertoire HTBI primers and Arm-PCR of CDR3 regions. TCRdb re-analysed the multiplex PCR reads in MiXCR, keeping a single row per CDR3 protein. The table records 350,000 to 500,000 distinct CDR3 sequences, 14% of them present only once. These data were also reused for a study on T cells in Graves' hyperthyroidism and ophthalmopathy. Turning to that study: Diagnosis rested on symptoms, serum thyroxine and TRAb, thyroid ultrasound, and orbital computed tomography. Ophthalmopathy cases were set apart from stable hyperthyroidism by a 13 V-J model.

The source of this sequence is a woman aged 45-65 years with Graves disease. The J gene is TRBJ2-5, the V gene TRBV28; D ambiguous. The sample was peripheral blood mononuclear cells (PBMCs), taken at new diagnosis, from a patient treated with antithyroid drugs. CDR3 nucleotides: TGTGCCAGCAGTTTACCCGGGTTTCAAGAGACCCAGTACTTC. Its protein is CASSLPGFQETQYF.